The present TCR beta chain was sequenced within a study of tumor-infiltrating lymphocytes in primary liver carcinoma. The germline CDR1 and CDR2 sequences are SEHNR and FQNEAQ (reference sequence). V shed 3 bases and J 6 bases; nucleotides not matched to a gene: 14. CDR3 length: 17 residues. Synthesis of TCR beta cDNA was carried out from around 540 ng total RNA with a constant-region primer. Slightly modified ARM-PCR, run as three nested multiplex PCR rounds, produced the TCR beta libraries. The study ran its first two PCR rounds for approximately 10 cycles each, using TRBV1-TRBV30 forward primers and a C-beta reverse primer. In TCRdb, the multiplex PCR reads were re-called with MiXCR into one record per CDR3 protein. This sample carries about 21,000 distinct CDR3 sequences, about 65% of them seen once, and the ten largest clones take more than 35%. Remarks on this clonotype: What it recognizes is unknown. A read error may explain this, as a much larger clone is one base away. The missing conserved phenylalanine or tryptophan at the end of this CDR3 makes a read error likely.

Both RNA and DNA were isolated together from around 20-30 mg of bulk tissue that had not been sorted. Study conclusions and caveats: A significantly higher top-250-clone fraction was found in tumors than in blood (p = 0.039).

The source of this sequence is a middle-aged man with primary liver carcinoma and hepatitis B virus infection. What was sequenced was liver tumor tissue from sampling region 1. Noted subset: tumor region T1, superior pole. The chain is built from TRBV7-9 and TRBJ2-1; the match to TRBD2 covers 7 bases. The CDR3 DNA sequence: TGTGCCAGCAGCTTCGGGGGAGGGCCCCAATCCATCAATGAGCAGTTCTTA. Protein product: CASSFGGGPQSINEQFL.